This T cell receptor beta chain was sequenced in a study of CD8 T cells in Susac syndrome. Across the whole study: Active disease was present in over 5 of the sequenced Susac syndrome patients, whereas fewer than ten of them were in remission. Susac syndrome patients were untreated, on corticosteroids with some adding intravenous immunoglobulin, or on intravenous immunoglobulin only.

RNA, at 0.5 to 1 ug, was reverse transcribed with random hexamers. TCRdb fed the immunoSEQ multiplex PCR reads into MiXCR, producing one record per CDR3 protein. The sample has 200,000 to 250,000 distinct CDR3 sequences; over 90% are singletons. With 5 bases removed from V and 0 bases from J, the gap between germline ends came to 11 bases. This CDR3 has 15 residues. Germline-derived CDR1 and CDR2 are MDHEN and SYDVKM. Sequencing used CD4+ T cells from PBMCs. The clonotype comes from a human donor with Susac syndrome. This sequence joins TRBV28 and TRBJ1-5; weak D call: TRBD1 (6 bases). CDR3 coding DNA: TGTGCCAGCAGTGGGGACACCGATAGCAATCAGCCCCAGCATTTT. This translates into CASSGDTDSNQPQHF.